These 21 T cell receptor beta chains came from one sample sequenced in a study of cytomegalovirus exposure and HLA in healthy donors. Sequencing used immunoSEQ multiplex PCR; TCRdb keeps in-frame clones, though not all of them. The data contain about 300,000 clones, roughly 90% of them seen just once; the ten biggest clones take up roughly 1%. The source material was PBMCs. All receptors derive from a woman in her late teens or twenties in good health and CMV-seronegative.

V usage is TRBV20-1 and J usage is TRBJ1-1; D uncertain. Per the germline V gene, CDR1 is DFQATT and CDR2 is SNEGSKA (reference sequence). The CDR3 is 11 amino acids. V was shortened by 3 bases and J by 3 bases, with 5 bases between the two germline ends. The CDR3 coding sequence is TGCAGTGCTAGTCAGTACACTGAAGCTTTCTTT. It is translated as CSASQYTEAFF.

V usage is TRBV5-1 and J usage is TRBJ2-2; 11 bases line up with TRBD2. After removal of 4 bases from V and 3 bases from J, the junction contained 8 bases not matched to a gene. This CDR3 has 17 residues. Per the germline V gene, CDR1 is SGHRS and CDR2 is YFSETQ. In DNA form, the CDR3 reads TGCGCCAGCAGCCTCCGGACTAGCGGGCAACACACCGGGGAGCTGTTTTTT. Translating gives CASSLRTSGQHTGELFF.

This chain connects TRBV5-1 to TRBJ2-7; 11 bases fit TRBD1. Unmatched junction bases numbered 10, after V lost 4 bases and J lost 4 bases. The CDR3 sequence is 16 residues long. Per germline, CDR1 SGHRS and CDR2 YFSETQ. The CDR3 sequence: CASSPGTGGALYEQYF. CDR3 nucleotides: TGCGCCAGCAGCCCCGGGACAGGGGGAGCCTTATACGAGCAGTACTTC.

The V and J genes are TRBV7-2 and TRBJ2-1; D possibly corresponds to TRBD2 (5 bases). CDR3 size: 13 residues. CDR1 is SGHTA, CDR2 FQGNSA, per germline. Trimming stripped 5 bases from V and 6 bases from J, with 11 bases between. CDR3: CASSTRSLNEQFF. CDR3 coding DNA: TGTGCCAGCAGCACTAGATCCCTCAATGAGCAGTTCTTC.

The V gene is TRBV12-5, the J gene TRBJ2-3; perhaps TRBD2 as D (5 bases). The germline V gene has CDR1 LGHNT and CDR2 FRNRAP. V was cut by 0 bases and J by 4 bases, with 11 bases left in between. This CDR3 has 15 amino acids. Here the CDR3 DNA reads TGTGCTAGTGGTTTGGTACGATGGGGAGCAGATACGCAGTATTTT. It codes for CASGLVRWGADTQYF.

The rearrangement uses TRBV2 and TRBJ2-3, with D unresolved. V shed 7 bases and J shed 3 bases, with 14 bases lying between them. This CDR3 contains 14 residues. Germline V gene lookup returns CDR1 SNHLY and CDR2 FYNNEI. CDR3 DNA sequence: TGTGCCAGCAAGGCAGACCCCGGGACAGATACGCAGTATTTT. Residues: CASKADPGTDTQYF.

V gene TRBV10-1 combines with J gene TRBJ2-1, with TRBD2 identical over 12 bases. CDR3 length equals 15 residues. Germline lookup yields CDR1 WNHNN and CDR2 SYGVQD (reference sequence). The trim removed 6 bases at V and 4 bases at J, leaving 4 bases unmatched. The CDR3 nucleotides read TGCGCCAGCAGCAGGACTAGCGGGAAATACAATGAGCAGTTCTTC. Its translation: CASSRTSGKYNEQFF.

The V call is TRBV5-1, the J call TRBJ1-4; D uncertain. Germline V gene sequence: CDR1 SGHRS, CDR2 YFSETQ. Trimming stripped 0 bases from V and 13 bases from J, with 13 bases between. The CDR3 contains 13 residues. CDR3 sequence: CASSLDLGERLFF. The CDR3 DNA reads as TGCGCCAGCAGCTTGGATCTAGGAGAGCGACTGTTTTTT.

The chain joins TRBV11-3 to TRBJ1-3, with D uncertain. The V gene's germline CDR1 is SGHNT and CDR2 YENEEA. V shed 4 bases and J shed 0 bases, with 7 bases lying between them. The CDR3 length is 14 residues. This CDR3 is CASSSTGSGNTIYF. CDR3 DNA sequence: TGTGCCAGCAGCTCCACCGGCTCTGGAAACACCATATATTTT.

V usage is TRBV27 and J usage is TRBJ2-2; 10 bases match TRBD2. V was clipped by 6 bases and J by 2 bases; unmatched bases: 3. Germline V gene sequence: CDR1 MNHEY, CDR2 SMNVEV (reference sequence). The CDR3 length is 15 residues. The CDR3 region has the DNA TGTGCCAGCAGCGCTAGCGGGAGAAACACCGGGGAGCTGTTTTTT. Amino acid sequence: CASSASGRNTGELFF.

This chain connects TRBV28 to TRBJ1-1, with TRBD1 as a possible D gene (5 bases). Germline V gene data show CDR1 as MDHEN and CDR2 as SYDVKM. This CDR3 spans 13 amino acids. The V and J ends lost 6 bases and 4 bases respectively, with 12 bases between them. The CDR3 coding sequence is TGTGCCAGCAGATCCTCAGGGCTCACTGAAGCTTTCTTT. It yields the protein CASRSSGLTEAFF.

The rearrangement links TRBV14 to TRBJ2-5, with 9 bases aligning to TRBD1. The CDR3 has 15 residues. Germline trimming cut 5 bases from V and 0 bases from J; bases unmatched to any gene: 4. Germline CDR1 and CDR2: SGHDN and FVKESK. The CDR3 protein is CASSLRTGDQETQYF. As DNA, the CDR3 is TGTGCCAGCAGCTTACGGACAGGGGACCAAGAGACCCAGTACTTC.

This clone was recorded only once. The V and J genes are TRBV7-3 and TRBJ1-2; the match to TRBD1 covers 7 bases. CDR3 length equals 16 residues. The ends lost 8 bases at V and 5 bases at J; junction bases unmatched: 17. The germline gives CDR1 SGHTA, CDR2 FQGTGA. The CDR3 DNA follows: TGTGCCAGCGAGGTAGGGGCAGGGGGAGTACGGTATGGCTACACCTTC. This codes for CASEVGAGGVRYGYTF. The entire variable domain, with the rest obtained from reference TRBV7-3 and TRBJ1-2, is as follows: GAGVSQTPSNKVTEKGKYVELRCDPISGHTALYWYRQSLGQGPEFLIYFQGTGAADDSGLPNDRFFAVRPEGSVSTLKIQRTERGDSAVYLCASEVGAGGVRYGYTFGSGTRLTVV.

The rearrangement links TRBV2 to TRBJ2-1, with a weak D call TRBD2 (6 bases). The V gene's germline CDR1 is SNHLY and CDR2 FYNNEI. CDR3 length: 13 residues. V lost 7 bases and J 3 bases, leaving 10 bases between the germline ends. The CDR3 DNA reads TGTGCCAGCACACTAGCCTTCTACAATGAGCAGTTCTTC. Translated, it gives CASTLAFYNEQFF.

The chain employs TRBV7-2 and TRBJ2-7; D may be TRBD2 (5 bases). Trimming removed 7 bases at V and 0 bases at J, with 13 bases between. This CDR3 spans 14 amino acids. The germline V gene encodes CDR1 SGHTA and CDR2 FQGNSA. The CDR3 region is CASNPDSYSYEQYF. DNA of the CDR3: TGTGCCAGCAACCCGGACTCCTACTCCTACGAGCAGTACTTC.

The CDR3 is CASSLGGRSYEQYF. The CDR3 nucleotides read TGTGCCAGCAGCCTCGGGGGAAGATCCTACGAGCAGTACTTC. The rearrangement joins TRBV7-2 to TRBJ2-7, with D possibly matching TRBD2 (6 bases). CDR1 and CDR2 (germline): SGHTA, FQGNSA. The CDR3 length is 14 residues. The V gene lost 5 bases and the J gene lost 1 base, with 12 bases spanning the gap.

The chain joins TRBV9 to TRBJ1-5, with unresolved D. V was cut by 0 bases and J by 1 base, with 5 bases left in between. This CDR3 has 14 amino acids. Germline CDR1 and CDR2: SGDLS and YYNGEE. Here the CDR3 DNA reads TGTGCCAGCAGCGTAGGAGCCAGCAATCAGCCCCAGCATTTT. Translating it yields CASSVGASNQPQHF.

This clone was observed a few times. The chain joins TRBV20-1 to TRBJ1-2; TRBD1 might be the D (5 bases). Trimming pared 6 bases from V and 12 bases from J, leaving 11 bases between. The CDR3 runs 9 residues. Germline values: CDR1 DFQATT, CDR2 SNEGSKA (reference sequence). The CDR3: CSASGPHTF. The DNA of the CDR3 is TGCAGTGCCTCAGGGCCCCACACCTTC.

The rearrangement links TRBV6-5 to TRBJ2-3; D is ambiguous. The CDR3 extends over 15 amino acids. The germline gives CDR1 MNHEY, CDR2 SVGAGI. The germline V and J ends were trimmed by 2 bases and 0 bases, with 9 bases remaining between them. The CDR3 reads CASSYLAGSTDTQYF. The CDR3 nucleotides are TGTGCCAGCAGTTACCTTGCCGGGAGCACAGATACGCAGTATTTT.

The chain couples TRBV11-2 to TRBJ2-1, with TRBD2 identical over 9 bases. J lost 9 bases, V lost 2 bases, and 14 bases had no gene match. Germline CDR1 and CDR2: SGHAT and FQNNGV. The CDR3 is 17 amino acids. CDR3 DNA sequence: TGTGCCAGCAGCTTAATAAAAGGCGGGAGGGCCGAGAGTGAGCAGTTCTTC. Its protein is CASSLIKGGRAESEQFF.

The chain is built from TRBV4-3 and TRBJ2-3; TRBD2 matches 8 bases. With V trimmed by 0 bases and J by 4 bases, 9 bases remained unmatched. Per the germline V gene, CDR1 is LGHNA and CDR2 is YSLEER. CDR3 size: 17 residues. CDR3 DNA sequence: TGCGCCAGCAGCCAAGATTATTACGGGGGGGTGGCAGATACGCAGTATTTT. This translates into CASSQDYYGGVADTQYF.